This entry describes one T cell receptor (beta chain). The antigen it recognizes is unknown. The sample holds no much larger clone one base away, and base qualities are not on file. These data belong to a study of PD-1 blockade in classical Hodgkin lymphoma (dated by TCRdb to about 2020). Regarding the research as a whole: Nivolumab dosing was 3 mg/kg intravenously every 2 weeks, continuing until either disease progression or unacceptable toxicity. The study used CyTOF and TCR beta sequencing to define a peripheral blood immune signature of response to PD-1 blockade in classical Hodgkin lymphoma.

Here is what the overall study found, with its caveats: Baseline diversity similar to that of newly diagnosed patients was observed in trial patients achieving complete response, whereas significantly lower diversity was observed in partial responders and progressors. Only a single clinical trial cohort was studied, and what caused the repertoire differences, possibly disease activity or prior therapy, remained undefined. By C4D1, a significant rise was seen in CD4+ TCR diversity but not in CD8+ TCR diversity (p=0.0027 vs p=0.16), and the rise was most apparent among complete responders (p=0.02). Baseline TCR diversity was reported to be lower in newly diagnosed patients than in healthy donors and to be lower still in relapsed/refractory patients. Lower diversity was observed in patients in whom nivolumab was started less than 1 year after ASCT, and these patients were excluded from later analyses so that confounding by immune reconstitution would be avoided.

In light of the paper, this sample's time point label describes: cycle 2 day 1 (C2D1) of nivolumab. Relapse after autologous stem cell transplantation had occurred in all trial patients, and cohorts A, B and C were distinguished by prior brentuximab vedotin exposure. A total of around 60 patients with relapsed/refractory classical Hodgkin lymphoma made up the trial cohort, and each patient's best overall response was complete response, partial response or progressive disease. Single-agent nivolumab was administered to trial patients in the multi-cohort phase II CheckMate 205 trial. An independent review committee assessed best overall response by applying the 2007 International Working Group response criteria. Trial PBMCs were obtained immediately prior to nivolumab initiation (C1D1) and on therapy at cycle 2 day 1 and cycle 4 day 1. After peripheral blood was drawn into 8 mL Vacutainer Cell Preparation Tubes, PBMCs were isolated by centrifugation and then cryopreserved.

Genomic DNA was isolated using the Qiagen DNeasy kit from unsorted PBMCs as well as from negatively selected CD4+ and CD8+ fractions. TCR beta CDR3 regions were subjected to amplification by immunoSEQ multiplex PCR with primers that anneal to V and J segments. A synthetic immune receptor repertoire was used to minimize amplification bias, and any residual bias was removed computationally once sequencing was done. As for the original processing: Custom Python scripts were used to quantify repertoire diversity as the Shannon entropy index. Unsorted, CD4+ and CD8+ repertoires were examined separately, except in combined analyses, for which CD4+ and CD8+ sequences were merged in silico. A clone was considered expanded if an increase in frequency of at least 2-fold after treatment relative to C1D1 was found, and a pseudocount of 0.5 was applied to clones undetected at baseline. Singleton clones were defined as clones with 0 or 1 copy at C1D1, and non-singleton clones were defined as clones with 2 or more copies. Clones expanded in unsorted samples were annotated as CD4+, CD8+ or unknown by matching protein sequences in sorted samples from the same patient. Wilcoxon tests on paired samples were used to test changes in diversity from C1D1 to C4D1. This is the immuneACCESS table as TCRdb keeps it, with only in-frame sequences that have V and J called. A part of the clones is gone; compared with another copy, unresolved V genes explain less than half, and the rest is unexplained. The DNA was the basis for D and trimming; V, J and clone size are from that table. Within this sample are around 34,000 clones, with over 60% of them counted one time only. Of the sample, around 17% falls within the top ten clones.

The germline V gene yields SGHAT for CDR1 and FQNNGV for CDR2. V and J lose 5 bases and 5 bases, and a span of 10 bases separates them. There are 13 amino acids in the CDR3, from cysteine to phenylalanine inclusive. CDR3 DNA is the only sequence kept; it has 39 bases, read in frame from the first base. The source material was peripheral blood mononuclear cells (PBMCs), sampled before the second cycle of nivolumab. This TCR was sampled from a human donor with classical Hodgkin lymphoma. This chain joins TRBV11-2 to TRBJ2-1; possibly the D gene is TRBD1, per 5 matching bases. The bases are TGTGCCAGCAGCCCCGACAGAAACAATGAGCAGTTCTTC. Translated, it reads CASSPDRNNEQFF.